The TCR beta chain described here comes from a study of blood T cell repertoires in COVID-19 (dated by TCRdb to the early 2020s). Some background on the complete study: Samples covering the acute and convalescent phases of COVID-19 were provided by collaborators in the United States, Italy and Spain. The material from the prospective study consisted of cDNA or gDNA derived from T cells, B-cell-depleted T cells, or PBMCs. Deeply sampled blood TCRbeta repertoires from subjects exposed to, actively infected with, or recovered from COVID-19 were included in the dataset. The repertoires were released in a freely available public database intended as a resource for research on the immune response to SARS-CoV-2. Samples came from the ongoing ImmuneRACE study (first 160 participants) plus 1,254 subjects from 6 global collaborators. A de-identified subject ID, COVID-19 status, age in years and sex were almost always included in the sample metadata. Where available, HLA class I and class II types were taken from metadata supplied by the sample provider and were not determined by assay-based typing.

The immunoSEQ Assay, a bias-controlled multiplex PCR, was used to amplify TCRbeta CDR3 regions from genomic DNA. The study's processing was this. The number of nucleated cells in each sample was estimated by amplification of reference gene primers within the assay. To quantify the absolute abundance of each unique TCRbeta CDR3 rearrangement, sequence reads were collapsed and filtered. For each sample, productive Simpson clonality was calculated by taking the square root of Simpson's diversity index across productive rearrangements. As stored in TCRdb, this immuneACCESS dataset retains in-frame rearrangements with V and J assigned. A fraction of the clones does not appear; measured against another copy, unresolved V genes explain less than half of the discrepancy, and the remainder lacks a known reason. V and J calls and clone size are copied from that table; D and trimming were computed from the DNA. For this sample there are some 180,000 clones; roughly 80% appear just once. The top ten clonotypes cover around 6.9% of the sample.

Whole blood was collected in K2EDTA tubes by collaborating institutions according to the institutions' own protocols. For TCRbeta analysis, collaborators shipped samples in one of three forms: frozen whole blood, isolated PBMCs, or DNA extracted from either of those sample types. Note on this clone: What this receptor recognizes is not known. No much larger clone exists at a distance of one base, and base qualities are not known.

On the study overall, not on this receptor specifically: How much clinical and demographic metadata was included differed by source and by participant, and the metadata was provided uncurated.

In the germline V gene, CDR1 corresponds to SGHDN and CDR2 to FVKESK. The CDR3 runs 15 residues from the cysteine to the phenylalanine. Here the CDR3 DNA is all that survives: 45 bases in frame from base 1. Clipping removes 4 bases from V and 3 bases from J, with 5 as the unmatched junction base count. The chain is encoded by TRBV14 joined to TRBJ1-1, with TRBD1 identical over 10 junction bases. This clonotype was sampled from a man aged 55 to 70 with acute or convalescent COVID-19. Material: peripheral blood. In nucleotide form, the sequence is TGTGCCAGCAGCCTCGACAGGGGGCTTTACACTGAAGCTTTCTTT. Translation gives CASSLDRGLYTEAFF.